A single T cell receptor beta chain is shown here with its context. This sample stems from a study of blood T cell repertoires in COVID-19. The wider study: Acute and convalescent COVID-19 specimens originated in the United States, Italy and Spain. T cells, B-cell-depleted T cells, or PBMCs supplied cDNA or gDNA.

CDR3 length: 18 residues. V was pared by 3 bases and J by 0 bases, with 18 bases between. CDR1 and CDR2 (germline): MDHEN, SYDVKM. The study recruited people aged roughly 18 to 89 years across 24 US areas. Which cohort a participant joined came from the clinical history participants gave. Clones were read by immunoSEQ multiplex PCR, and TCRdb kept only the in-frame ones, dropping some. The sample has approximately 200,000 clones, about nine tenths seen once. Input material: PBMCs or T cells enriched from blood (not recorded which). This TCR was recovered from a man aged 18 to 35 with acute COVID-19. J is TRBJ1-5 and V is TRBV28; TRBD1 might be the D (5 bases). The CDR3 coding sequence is TGTGCCAGCAGTTTTAGTAGGGGCATCTGGGATAGCAATCAGCCCCAGCATTTT. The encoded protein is CASSFSRGIWDSNQPQHF.